This is a list of T cell receptor beta chains from one sample in a study of blood T cell repertoires in COVID-19. Clones were read by immunoSEQ multiplex PCR, and TCRdb kept only the in-frame ones, dropping some. The sample shows roughly 150,000 clones, 80% to 85% of them seen only once. The sample consisted of peripheral blood. All receptors come from a man aged 70-80 years with active or convalescent COVID-19. The CDR3 runs from the conserved cysteine through the conserved F or W. The order of the fields is J gene, V gene, clone size, D gene, CDR3 DNA, CDR3 protein. D genes are given only for firm matches. Rows may omit the clone size; those that give it use once, few, many or a size class.

j_call: TRBJ1-1; v_call: TRBV28; clone_size: -; d_call: -; cdr3_nt: TGTGCCAGCAGTTTATCGTCCGGGGGGGTAGACACTGAAGCTTTCTTT; cdr3_aa: CASSLSSGGVDTEAFF
j_call: TRBJ2-1; v_call: TRBV15; clone_size: once; d_call: TRBD2; cdr3_nt: TGTGCCACCAGCAGGACTAGCGGCCGCTCCTACAATGAGCAGTTCTTC; cdr3_aa: CATSRTSGRSYNEQFF
j_call: TRBJ1-5; v_call: TRBV3-1/TRBV3-2; clone_size: few; d_call: TRBD1; cdr3_nt: TGTGCCAGCAGCCTAGGGACAGTTAGCAATCAGCCCCAGCATTTT; cdr3_aa: CASSLGTVSNQPQHF
j_call: TRBJ1-5; v_call: TRBV2; clone_size: -; d_call: TRBD1; cdr3_nt: TGTGCCAGCAGCGGACAGGGGTTCAATCAGCCCCAGCATTTT; cdr3_aa: CASSGQGFNQPQHF
j_call: TRBJ1-1; v_call: TRBV7-6; clone_size: -; d_call: -; cdr3_nt: TGTGCCAGCAGCGTTTTTAGGAACACTGAAGCTTTCTTT; cdr3_aa: CASSVFRNTEAFF
j_call: TRBJ1-2; v_call: TRBV4-3; clone_size: -; d_call: -; cdr3_nt: TGCGCCAGCAGCCCCGGGGGGGCTAGTCCCTATAACTATGGCTACACCTTC; cdr3_aa: CASSPGGASPYNYGYTF
j_call: TRBJ2-1; v_call: TRBV10-2; clone_size: -; d_call: TRBD2; cdr3_nt: TGCGCCACCCGACTAGCGGGAGGGCCGGGTAATGAGCAGTTCTTC; cdr3_aa: CATRLAGGPGNEQFF
j_call: TRBJ1-2; v_call: TRBV6-5; clone_size: -; d_call: -; cdr3_nt: TGTGCCAGCAGTTACGGTTCGGGGACTCCGAGAAGAGGCTACACCTTC; cdr3_aa: CASSYGSGTPRRGYTF
j_call: TRBJ2-3; v_call: TRBV28; clone_size: -; d_call: TRBD1; cdr3_nt: TGTGCCCTAGGCATCGGGACAGGAGCAGATACGCAGTATTTT; cdr3_aa: CALGIGTGADTQYF
j_call: TRBJ1-3; v_call: TRBV5-4; clone_size: -; d_call: -; cdr3_nt: TGTGCCAGCAGCTTGCAGGCTCGCTCTGGAAACACCATATATTTT; cdr3_aa: CASSLQARSGNTIYF
j_call: TRBJ2-7; v_call: TRBV10-3; clone_size: -; d_call: -; cdr3_nt: TGTGCCATCAGTGACCCTGGACAGAGTACCTACGAGCAGTACTTC; cdr3_aa: CAISDPGQSTYEQYF
j_call: TRBJ2-7; v_call: TRBV18; clone_size: -; d_call: TRBD2; cdr3_nt: TGTGCCAGCTCACCTTACAGCGGGAGAGCTACCTACGAGCAGTACTTC; cdr3_aa: CASSPYSGRATYEQYF
j_call: TRBJ1-5; v_call: TRBV18; clone_size: -; d_call: TRBD1; cdr3_nt: TGTGCCAGCTCACCGAGGGACAGGGGTGGTCAGCCCCAGCATTTT; cdr3_aa: CASSPRDRGGQPQHF
j_call: TRBJ1-2; v_call: TRBV28; clone_size: -; d_call: -; cdr3_nt: TGTGCCAGCAGTTTAAAACAGGGCACCTATGGCTACACCTTC; cdr3_aa: CASSLKQGTYGYTF
j_call: TRBJ1-1; v_call: TRBV5-1; clone_size: -; d_call: -; cdr3_nt: TGCGCCAGCAGCTTGGCGGGGTACACTGAAGCTTTCTTT; cdr3_aa: CASSLAGYTEAFF
j_call: TRBJ2-1; v_call: TRBV7-3; clone_size: -; d_call: -; cdr3_nt: TGTGCCAGCAGGGGGCCCTCGAATGAGCAGTTCTTC; cdr3_aa: CASRGPSNEQFF
j_call: TRBJ2-2; v_call: TRBV7-3; clone_size: -; d_call: TRBD2; cdr3_nt: TGTGCCAGCAGCCCCGGGGGAGGGCCAACCGGGGAGCTGTTTTTT; cdr3_aa: CASSPGGGPTGELFF
j_call: TRBJ1-3; v_call: TRBV29-1; clone_size: -; d_call: -; cdr3_nt: TGCAGCGCGGCTCGCGACTCTGGAAACACCATATATTTT; cdr3_aa: CSAARDSGNTIYF
j_call: TRBJ2-1; v_call: TRBV7-8; clone_size: once; d_call: -; cdr3_nt: TGTGCCAGCAGCTCCCGCTCAGGCAGGGCTTTCTACAATGAGCAGTTCTTC; cdr3_aa: CASSSRSGRAFYNEQFF
j_call: TRBJ1-1; v_call: TRBV10-3; clone_size: -; d_call: TRBD1; cdr3_nt: TGTGCCATCAGGGGGACAGGGGTGAACACTGAAGCTTTCTTT; cdr3_aa: CAIRGTGVNTEAFF
j_call: TRBJ2-7; v_call: TRBV2; clone_size: -; d_call: -; cdr3_nt: TGTGCCAGCAGTGAAAGGGTTCCGGGGAAGCAGTACTTC; cdr3_aa: CASSERVPGKQYF
j_call: TRBJ1-6; v_call: TRBV19; clone_size: -; d_call: -; cdr3_nt: TGTGCCAGTAGTTCGACACCATCAGGTCATTCACCCCTCCACTTT; cdr3_aa: CASSSTPSGHSPLHF
j_call: TRBJ2-1; v_call: TRBV24-1; clone_size: -; d_call: TRBD2; cdr3_nt: TGTGCCACCAGTGATCCCCGGGGGGGCGGCAATGAGCAGTTCTTC; cdr3_aa: CATSDPRGGGNEQFF
j_call: TRBJ1-1; v_call: TRBV6-6; clone_size: -; d_call: -; cdr3_nt: TGTGCCAGCCCGGCAGGCCGGAACACTGAAGCTTTCTTT; cdr3_aa: CASPAGRNTEAFF
j_call: TRBJ2-7; v_call: TRBV3-1/TRBV3-2; clone_size: -; d_call: TRBD2; cdr3_nt: TGTGCCAGCAGCCACGGGACTAGGACCTACGAGCAGTACTTC; cdr3_aa: CASSHGTRTYEQYF
j_call: TRBJ2-1; v_call: TRBV24-1; clone_size: -; d_call: TRBD2; cdr3_nt: TGTGCCACCAGTGATCCAGCGGGAGGGGAGGAGAATGAGCAGTTCTTC; cdr3_aa: CATSDPAGGEENEQFF
j_call: TRBJ1-1; v_call: TRBV15; clone_size: -; d_call: TRBD1; cdr3_nt: TGTGCCACCAGCAAGGACAGGGGGCCGTACTTTGAAGCTTTCTTT; cdr3_aa: CATSKDRGPYFEAFF
j_call: TRBJ2-7; v_call: TRBV5-5; clone_size: -; d_call: -; cdr3_nt: TGTGCCAGCAGCCCGGACTGGCGACAGGACGAGCAGTACTTC; cdr3_aa: CASSPDWRQDEQYF
j_call: TRBJ2-7; v_call: TRBV24-1; clone_size: -; d_call: -; cdr3_nt: TGTGCCACCAGTGACCCCGGGATCGGGGGCTCCTACGAGCAGTACTTC; cdr3_aa: CATSDPGIGGSYEQYF
j_call: TRBJ2-3; v_call: TRBV10-3; clone_size: -; d_call: TRBD2; cdr3_nt: TGTGCCATCAGTCCCGGGACTAGCGGGAGCACAGATACGCAGTATTTT; cdr3_aa: CAISPGTSGSTDTQYF
j_call: TRBJ1-4; v_call: TRBV11-2; clone_size: -; d_call: -; cdr3_nt: TGTGCCAGCAGCATTCTTACAGGACCTAATGAAAAACTGTTTTTT; cdr3_aa: CASSILTGPNEKLFF
j_call: TRBJ1-6; v_call: TRBV2; clone_size: -; d_call: TRBD1; cdr3_nt: TGTGCCAGCAGATCAGGGGGCTCACCCCTCCACTTT; cdr3_aa: CASRSGGSPLHF
j_call: TRBJ2-5; v_call: TRBV7-3; clone_size: -; d_call: TRBD2; cdr3_nt: TGTGCCAGCAGCACGGGACTAGCCGAGGAGACCCAGTACTTC; cdr3_aa: CASSTGLAEETQYF